This T cell receptor beta chain comes out of a study of shared clonotypes between healthy human individuals (dated by TCRdb to the early 2020s). As for the study more broadly: Three men and two women, aged 18 to 49 years, made up the cohort. To increase sequencing depth and limit assay-specific biases, different laboratories used diverse techniques to prepare libraries and sequence TCR repertoires. Per donor, three plates each were used for CD4 naive and CD4 memory, two for CD8 naive, and one for CD8 memory. To estimate repertoire size and how much clonotypes are shared between individuals, the study performed deep sequencing of blood TCR repertoires from roughly five healthy adults. Each donor's leukapheresis produced roughly between about 0.9 and 9.5 billion PBMCs. Overall study results and their limits: Compared with non-shared clonotypes, the clonotypes found in all four sorted-subset donors had higher generation probabilities. Because the study included a small number of donors, the genetic and exposure-history diversity represented was limited. Sampling was restricted to blood, and TCR repertoires in tissues likely differ from the TCR repertoires found in blood. Roughly 5.2% of naive CD4, 3.5% of naive CD8, around 2.3% of memory CD4, and about 0.4% of memory CD8 clonotypes were shared across a few donors. Pairwise subsampling indicated that sequencing depth was expected to affect the degree of clonotype sharing among donors. Naive subsets generally had larger estimated clonotype richness than memory subsets. Rarefaction of sorted-subset datasets indicated incomplete sequencing despite the large sequencing depth.

Looking up the germline V gene yields CDR1 LGHNA and CDR2 YSLEER. Between the V and J ends, shortened by 0 bases and 3 bases respectively, the junction contains 11 bases. Including the terminal cysteine and phenylalanine, the CDR3 comprises 15 residues. The only DNA kept is the CDR3, 45 bases in frame from the first base. TCR CDR3 regions were amplified from genomic DNA by multiplex PCR using the deep immunoSEQ assay. Genomic DNA extracted from each cell subset was distributed evenly over all wells of several immunoSEQ 96-well plates, and each plate served as one replicate. Each replicate PCR for sorted subsets received about 210 ng genomic DNA, equal to about 30,000 T cell genomes. Purified libraries were quantified with a Qubit 3.0 fluorometer, sized on a Bioanalyzer 2100, and re-quantified with the KAPA Library Quantification kit. Each immunoSEQ 96-well plate was sequenced on its own single-read 150-cycle Illumina NextSeq 550 flow cell. The original methods were these. Because the immunoSEQ output included only junctional sequences and no quality scores, the filtering could not be the same as the filtering used for full-length reads. To assign V/J genes and CDR3, sequences were annotated using PyIR, a Python wrapper for IgBLAST v1.9, with IMGT germline references. Any read was removed if the V/J assignment was weak (E-value above 1e-6), the CDR3 was missing, or the read contained stop codons, out-of-frame junctions, or ambiguous translated residues. A V3J clonotype was defined by an identical inferred V gene, J gene, and CDR3 amino acid sequence. To compute the percentage overlap between repertoires, the number of shared unique clonotypes was divided by the size of the smaller repertoire. Richness of each repertoire was evaluated using RTK rarefaction, the Chao1 estimator, and Recon v2.1 estimates of unobserved clonotypes. Generation probabilities for all TCRbeta clonotypes obtained by the gDNA method from four donors were computed using OLGA. Not all clones reach the TCRdb copy of this immuneACCESS table, which keeps in-frame sequences only. Checked studies attribute under half of the gap to unresolved V genes and leave the rest unexplained. The V and J calls and clone size are taken from that table; D and trimming were inferred from the DNA. Here the sample has millions of clones; 95% occur a single time. The top ten clones comprise around 0.13% of the sample.

The donors were healthy, HIV-negative adults with no recently reported acute infections or vaccinations. Every donor was a Caucasian adult living in Nashville, Tennessee, USA. Magnetic negative selection was used to enrich CD4+ T cells, after which naive cells were positively selected on CD45RA and the negative fraction became the memory subset. Blood was obtained by leukapheresis, after which PBMCs were separated by Ficoll-Histopaque density gradient centrifugation and cryopreserved in liquid nitrogen vapor phase. Purity and quantity of every magnetically sorted T cell population were checked by analytical flow cytometry. Each sorted fraction had its genomic DNA isolated and then quantified by UV absorbance on a Nanodrop 2000c. With respect to this clone: The specificity of this receptor is unknown. Base qualities are not provided; no much larger clone lies one nucleotide away.

The V and J genes are TRBV4-3 and TRBJ1-2; the D segment cannot be called with confidence. The sample was naive CD4+ T cells sorted from blood. The sample's cell subset or site, from its label and the paper: CD45RA+ positively selected. The receptor comes from a man aged 18 to 30 in good health. The CDR3 protein: CASSQDQNGDYGYTF. DNA sequence: TGCGCCAGCAGCCAAGACCAAAACGGAGACTATGGCTACACCTTC.